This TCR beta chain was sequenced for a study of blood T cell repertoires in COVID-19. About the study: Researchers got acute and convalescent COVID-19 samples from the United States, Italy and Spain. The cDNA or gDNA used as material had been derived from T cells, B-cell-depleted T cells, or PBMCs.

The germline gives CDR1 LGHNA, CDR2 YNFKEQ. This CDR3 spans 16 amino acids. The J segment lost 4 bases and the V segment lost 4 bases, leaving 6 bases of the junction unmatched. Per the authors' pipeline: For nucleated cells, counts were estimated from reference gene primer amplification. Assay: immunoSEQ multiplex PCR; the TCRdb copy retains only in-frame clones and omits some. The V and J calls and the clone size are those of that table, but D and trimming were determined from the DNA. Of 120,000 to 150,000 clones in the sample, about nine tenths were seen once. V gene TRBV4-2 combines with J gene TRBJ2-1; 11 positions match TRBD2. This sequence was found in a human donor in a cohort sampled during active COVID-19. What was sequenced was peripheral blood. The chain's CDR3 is CASSPIGTSGYNEQFF. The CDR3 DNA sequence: TGTGCCAGCAGCCCGATCGGGACTAGCGGATACAATGAGCAGTTCTTC.